A selection of T cell receptor beta chains follows, all from one sample in a study of fetal regulatory T cell absence and autoimmunity. Using immunoSEQ multiplex PCR, the repertoire was profiled, and TCRdb retains in-frame clones only, with some absent. The top ten hold roughly 2% of the sample, which has roughly 95,000 clones, about two thirds seen once. Sequenced input: pancreas tissue. Every receptor here comes from a male donor with IPEX syndrome. Both conserved end residues are part of each CDR3. The D gene is left open where the match is weak. Part of the rows lack a size; the others show once, few, many or a class for expanded clones.

TRBJ1-2	-	TRBV6-6	14	-	TGTGCCAGCAGTTATCAAAAAGCTAACTATGGCTACACCTTC	CASSYQKANYGYTF
TRBJ1-2	medium-sized	TRBV2	12	-	TGTGCCAGCAGTTTGGACAGTTATGGCTACACCTTC	CASSLDSYGYTF
TRBJ1-4	-	TRBV25-1	15	TRBD1	TGTGCCAGCAGTGACAATTGGGACAGGGGTGAAAAACTGTTTTTT	CASSDNWDRGEKLFF
TRBJ2-7	-	TRBV19	15	TRBD2	TGTGCCAGTAGTATAGACGGACTAGCGGGGGGCGAAATTTACTTC	CASSIDGLAGGEIYF
TRBJ1-2	few	TRBV10-3	11	-	TGTGCCATCCGGGACACCTATGGCTACACCTTC	CAIRDTYGYTF
TRBJ2-7	few	TRBV5-5	14	TRBD2	TGTGCCAGCAGGGGGACTAGCGAACCCTACGAGCAGTACTTC	CASRGTSEPYEQYF
TRBJ2-3	-	TRBV7-5	17	-	TGTGTCAGAAGCTTAGCCCCCGGGCGGGAGGGCCAAGATACGCAGTATTTT	CVRSLAPGREGQDTQYF
TRBJ2-7	-	TRBV21-1	11	-	TGTGCCAGCAGCACTCCCTACGAGCAGTACTTC	CASSTPYEQYF
TRBJ1-1	-	TRBV5-4	14	TRBD1	TGTGCCAGCAGTCGAACAGGGGATCAGACTGAAGCTTTCTTT	CASSRTGDQTEAFF
TRBJ2-5	-	TRBV10-3	12	TRBD1	TGTGCCCCCAGGACAGGGAAAGAGACCCAGTACTTC	CAPRTGKETQYF
TRBJ2-2	-	TRBV5-4	16	TRBD2	TGTGCCAGCAGCTTGGCCCTAGCGGGCCTCACCGGGGAGCTGTTTTTT	CASSLALAGLTGELFF
TRBJ2-7	few	TRBV27	11	TRBD1	TGTGCCAGGACAGGGGGCTACGAGCAGTACTTC	CARTGGYEQYF
TRBJ2-7	-	TRBV20-1	11	-	TGCAGTGCGGGCGGTGACTACGAGCAGTACTTC	CSAGGDYEQYF
TRBJ2-1	-	TRBV6-1	14	TRBD2	TGTGCCAGCAGTGTAACTAGCGGAGGGGATGAGCAGTTCTTC	CASSVTSGGDEQFF
TRBJ2-7	-	TRBV12-5	14	-	TGTGCTAGTGGTTTGTGGGGACGGACCTACGAGCAGTACTTC	CASGLWGRTYEQYF
TRBJ2-1	few	TRBV5-1	16	TRBD2	TGCGCCAGCAGCTCCCGGACTAGTTCCTTCTTGGGTGAGCAGTTCTTC	CASSSRTSSFLGEQFF
TRBJ2-1	once	TRBV7-2	16	TRBD2	TGTGCCAGCAGCTTAGTTAGCGGGTTTAGCTACAATGAGCAGTTCTTC	CASSLVSGFSYNEQFF
TRBJ1-2	few	TRBV6-5	11	-	TGTGCCAGCAGTTCCAGAGGAGGCTACACCTTC	CASSSRGGYTF
TRBJ2-1	few	TRBV10-2	15	-	TGCGCCAGCAGGGACTCATCGAGCTCCTACAATGAGCAGTTCTTC	CASRDSSSSYNEQFF
TRBJ1-4	-	TRBV6-1	15	TRBD1	TGTGCCAGCAGCATGGTGGACAGGGTCAATGAAAAACTGTTTTTT	CASSMVDRVNEKLFF
TRBJ2-1	few	TRBV6-5	13	TRBD2	TGTGCTTCCGCGGCGGGAGGAAGTAATGAGCAGTTCTTC	CASAAGGSNEQFF
TRBJ2-1	-	TRBV5-1	14	TRBD2	TGCGCCAGCAGCCTTAGCGGGAGGGACAATGAGCAGTTCTTC	CASSLSGRDNEQFF